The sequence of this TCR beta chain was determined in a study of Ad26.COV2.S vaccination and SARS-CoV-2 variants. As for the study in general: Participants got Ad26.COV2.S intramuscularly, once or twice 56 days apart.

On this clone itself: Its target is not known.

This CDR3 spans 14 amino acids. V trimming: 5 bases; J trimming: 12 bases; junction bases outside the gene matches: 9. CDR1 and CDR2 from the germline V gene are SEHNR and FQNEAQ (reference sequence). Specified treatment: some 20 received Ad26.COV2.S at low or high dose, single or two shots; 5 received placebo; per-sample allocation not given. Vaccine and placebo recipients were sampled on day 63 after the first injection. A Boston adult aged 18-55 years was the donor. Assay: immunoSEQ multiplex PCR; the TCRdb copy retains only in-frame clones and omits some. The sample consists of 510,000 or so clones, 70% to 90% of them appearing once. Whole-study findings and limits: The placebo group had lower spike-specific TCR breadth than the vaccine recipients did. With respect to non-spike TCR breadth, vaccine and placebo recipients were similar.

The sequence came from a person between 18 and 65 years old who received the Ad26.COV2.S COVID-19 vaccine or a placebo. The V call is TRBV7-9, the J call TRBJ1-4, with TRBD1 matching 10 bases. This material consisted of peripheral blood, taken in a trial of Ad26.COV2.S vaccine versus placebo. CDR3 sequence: CASSRSGQGLQLFF. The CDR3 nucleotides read TGTGCCAGCAGCAGATCGGGACAGGGGCTGCAACTGTTTTTT.